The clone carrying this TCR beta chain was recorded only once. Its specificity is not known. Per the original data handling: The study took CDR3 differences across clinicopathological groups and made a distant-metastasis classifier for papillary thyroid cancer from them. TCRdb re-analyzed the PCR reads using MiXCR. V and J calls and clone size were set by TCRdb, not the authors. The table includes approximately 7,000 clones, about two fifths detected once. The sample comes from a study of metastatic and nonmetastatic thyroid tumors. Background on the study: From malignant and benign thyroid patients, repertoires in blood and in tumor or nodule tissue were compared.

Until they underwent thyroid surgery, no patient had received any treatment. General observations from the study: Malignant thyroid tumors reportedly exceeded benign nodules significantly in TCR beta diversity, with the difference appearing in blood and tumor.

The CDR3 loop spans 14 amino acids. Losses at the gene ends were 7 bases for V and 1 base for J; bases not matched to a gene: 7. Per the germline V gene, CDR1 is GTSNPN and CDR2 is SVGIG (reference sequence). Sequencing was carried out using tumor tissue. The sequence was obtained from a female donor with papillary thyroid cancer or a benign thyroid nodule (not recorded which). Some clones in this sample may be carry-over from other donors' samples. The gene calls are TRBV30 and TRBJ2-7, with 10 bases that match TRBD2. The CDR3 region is CAFRTSGTSYEQYF. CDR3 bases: TGTGCCTTCCGGACTAGCGGAACATCCTACGAGCAGTACTTC.